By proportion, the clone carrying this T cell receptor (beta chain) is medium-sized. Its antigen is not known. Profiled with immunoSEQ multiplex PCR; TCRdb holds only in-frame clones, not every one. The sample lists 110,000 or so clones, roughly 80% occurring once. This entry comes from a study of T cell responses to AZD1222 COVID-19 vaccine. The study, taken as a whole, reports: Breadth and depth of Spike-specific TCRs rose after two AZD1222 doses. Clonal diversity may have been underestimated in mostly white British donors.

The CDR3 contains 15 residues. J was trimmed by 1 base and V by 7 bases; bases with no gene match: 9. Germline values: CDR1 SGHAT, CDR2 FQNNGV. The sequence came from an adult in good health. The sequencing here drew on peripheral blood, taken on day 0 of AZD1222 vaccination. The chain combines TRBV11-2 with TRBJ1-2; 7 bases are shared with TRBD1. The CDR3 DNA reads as TGTGCCAGCACCGGTTGGGCAGGGGGTAACTATGGCTACACCTTC. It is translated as CASTGWAGGNYGYTF.